This entry lists 15 T cell receptor beta chains sequenced from one sample in a study of T cell responses to AZD1222 COVID-19 vaccine. Profiled with immunoSEQ multiplex PCR; TCRdb holds only in-frame clones, not every one. The repertoire holds about 110,000 clones, with 80% to 95% as singletons. Sequencing used peripheral blood, obtained 28 days after the second AZD1222 dose. These receptors were obtained from an adult who received the AZD1222 COVID-19 vaccine.

The chain combines TRBV7-9 with TRBJ1-3, with no clear D. CDR3 size: 13 residues. V lost 4 bases and J lost 4, with 8 bases in between. CDR1 is SEHNR and CDR2 is FQNEAQ in the germline V gene (reference sequence). CDR3 DNA sequence: TGTGCCAGCAGCTGGAGTGGGGGAAACACCATATATTTT. Amino acid sequence: CASSWSGGNTIYF.

The CDR3 DNA sequence: TGTGCCAGCAGCTTGGGCATGACTTACAAGACCCAGTACTTC. Translated, it gives CASSLGMTYKTQYF. The chain recombines TRBV5-4 with TRBJ2-5; no firm D call. This CDR3 spans 14 amino acids. Trimming left V 0 bases short and J 6 bases short, with 12 bases between. Germline CDR1 reads SGHNT; CDR2 reads YYREEE (reference sequence).

Regarding this clone: A read error may account for a junction end that differs from germline. V gene TRBV7-7 combines with J gene TRBJ1-1; the D gene is possibly TRBD1 (6 bases). CDR1 is SSHAT, CDR2 FNYEAQ, per germline (reference sequence). This CDR3 region has 13 residues. The CDR3 loop reads CASSKDSDTEAFF. CDR3 bases: TGTGCTAGCAGTAAGGACAGTGACACTGAAGCTTTCTTT.

The V gene is TRBV19, the J gene TRBJ2-1, with a weak D call TRBD1 (6 bases). CDR1 LNHDA and CDR2 SQIVND come from the germline V gene (reference sequence). V lost 9 bases, J lost 1 base, and 16 bases lay in between. The length of the CDR3 is 15 residues. CDR3 nucleotide sequence: TGTGCCAGCAGGACAGACAGGACATCCTACAATGAGCAGTTCTTC. Amino acid sequence: CASRTDRTSYNEQFF.

This clone occurred once. The chain is built from TRBV12-1 and TRBJ1-6. TRBV12-1 is assigned pseudogene status. The CDR3 is 14 amino acids. For the CDR3, the DNA is TGTGCCAGCAGCTGCGACGGTTTAAGGCGCCCCCTCCACTTT. It translates to CASSCDGLRRPLHF.

This rearrangement joins TRBV14 to TRBJ2-2, with D unresolved. This CDR3 is built from 13 residues. Trimming pared 1 base from V and 5 bases from J, leaving 5 bases between. Germline CDR1 reads SGHDN; CDR2 reads FVKESK. The CDR3 spells CASSQVGTGELFF. The CDR3 DNA follows: TGTGCCAGCAGCCAAGTAGGGACCGGGGAGCTGTTTTTT.

The chain employs TRBV6-2 or TRBV6-3 and TRBJ1-5; 9 bases are a match to TRBD1. Trimming took 0 bases from V and 2 from J; bases not matched to a gene: 14. Germline V gene data show CDR1 as MNHEY and CDR2 as SVGEGT. This CDR3 comprises 20 residues. CDR3 amino acids: CASSYSNPLGTGKGNQPQHF. The CDR3, as DNA: TGTGCCAGCAGTTACTCGAATCCTTTGGGGACAGGGAAGGGCAATCAGCCCCAGCATTTT.

This sequence joins TRBV6-2 or TRBV6-3 and TRBJ2-7; TRBD2 matches 7 bases. The germline gives CDR1 MNHEY, CDR2 SVGEGT. The CDR3 extends over 15 amino acids. V was clipped by 2 bases and J by 0 bases; unmatched bases: 4. In DNA form, the CDR3 reads TGTGCCAGCAGTTACGGGGGGACTAACTCCTACGAGCAGTACTTC. It specifies CASSYGGTNSYEQYF.

V and J are TRBV5-1 and TRBJ2-7; unclear D gene. CDR1 and CDR2 (germline): SGHRS, YFSETQ. V was trimmed by 6 bases and J by 7 bases, leaving 20 bases between them. The CDR3 has 14 residues. The DNA of the CDR3 is TGCGCCAGCAAGTGGGGTTCTGTCCCTGGGGAGCAGTACTTC. It codes for CASKWGSVPGEQYF.

The DNA for the CDR3 is TGCAGCGTTGGAGCACAAGGGGGGGCTGAAGCTTTCTTT. This codes for CSVGAQGGAEAFF. The chain has TRBV29-1 and TRBJ1-1; perhaps TRBD1 as D (6 bases). The CDR3 is 13 residues long. The germline CDR1 and CDR2 sequences are SQVTM and ANQGSEA. V was shortened by 4 bases and J by 6 bases, with 15 bases between the two germline ends.

The rearrangement links TRBV12-3 or TRBV12-4 to TRBJ1-3; 8 nucleotides align to TRBD1. The V segment lost 8 bases and the J segment 4 bases; nucleotides outside the gene matches: 4. This CDR3 region has 13 residues. The DNA of the CDR3 is TGTGCCAGCGAGACAGGGGCCGGAAACACCATATATTTT. Its translation is CASETGAGNTIYF.

V gene TRBV7-9 combines with J gene TRBJ2-2; 10 bases map to TRBD2. Germline CDR1 reads SEHNR; CDR2 reads FQNEAQ (reference sequence). Germline trimming cut 3 bases from V and 3 bases from J; bases unmatched to any gene: 10. The CDR3 covers 18 residues. The CDR3 sequence is CASSFDLAGVQDTGELFF. As DNA, the CDR3 is TGTGCCAGCAGCTTCGACCTAGCGGGGGTTCAGGACACCGGGGAGCTGTTTTTT.

The chain employs TRBV19 and TRBJ1-3, with D possibly matching TRBD1 (6 bases). V gave up 8 bases and J gave up 4 bases, with 12 bases separating them. The V gene's germline CDR1 is LNHDA and CDR2 SQIVND (reference sequence). The CDR3 runs to 13 residues. This CDR3 is CASHREVGNTIYF. DNA of the CDR3: TGTGCCAGTCACAGGGAGGTGGGAAACACCATATATTTT. The variable domain in full, completed from reference TRBV19 and TRBJ1-3, reads DGGITQSPKYLFRKEGQNVTLSCEQNLNHDAMYWYRQDPGQGLRLIYYSQIVNDFQKGDIAEGYSVSREKKESFPLTVTSAQKNPTAFYLCASHREVGNTIYFGEGSWLTVV.

The V and J genes are TRBV7-8 and TRBJ1-5; maybe TRBD1 (5 bases). CDR1 and CDR2 from the germline V gene are SGHVS and FQNEAQ. The CDR3 spans 14 residues. V lost 2 bases to trimming and J lost 4 bases, with 9 bases between them. Here the CDR3 reads CASSLTTANQPQHF. DNA of the CDR3: TGTGCCAGCAGCTTAACGACAGCTAATCAGCCCCAGCATTTT. Combining the CDR3 with reference TRBV7-8 and TRBJ1-5 gives the whole variable domain GAGVSQSPRYKVAKRGQDVALRCDPISGHVSLFWYQQALGQGPEFLTYFQNEAQLDKSGLPSDRFFAERPEGSVSTLKIQRTQQEDSAVYLCASSLTTANQPQHFGDGTRLSIL.

V is TRBV2 and J is TRBJ2-7; TRBD2 agrees at 9 bases. Looked up from germline, CDR1 is SNHLY and CDR2 is FYNNEI. The CDR3 totals 15 residues. Trimming removed 0 bases from V and 2 bases from J; junction bases left unmatched: 2. The CDR3 sequence: CASSEAASGAYEQYF. CDR3 in DNA: TGTGCCAGCAGTGAAGCGGCTAGCGGGGCCTACGAGCAGTACTTC.